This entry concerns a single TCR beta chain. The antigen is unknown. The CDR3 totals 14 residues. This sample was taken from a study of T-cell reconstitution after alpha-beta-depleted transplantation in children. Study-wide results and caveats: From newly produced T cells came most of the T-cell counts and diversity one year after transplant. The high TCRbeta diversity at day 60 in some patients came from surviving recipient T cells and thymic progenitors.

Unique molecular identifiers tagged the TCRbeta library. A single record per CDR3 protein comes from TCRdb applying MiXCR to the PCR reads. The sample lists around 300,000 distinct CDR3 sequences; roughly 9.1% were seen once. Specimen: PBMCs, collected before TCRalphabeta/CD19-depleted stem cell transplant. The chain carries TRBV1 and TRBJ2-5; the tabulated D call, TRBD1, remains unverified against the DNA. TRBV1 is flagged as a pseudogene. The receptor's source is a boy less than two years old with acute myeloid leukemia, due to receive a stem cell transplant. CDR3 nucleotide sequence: TGCACCAGCAGCCGCAACAGGGTCAAAGAGACCCAGTACTTC. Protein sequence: CTSSRNRVKETQYF.